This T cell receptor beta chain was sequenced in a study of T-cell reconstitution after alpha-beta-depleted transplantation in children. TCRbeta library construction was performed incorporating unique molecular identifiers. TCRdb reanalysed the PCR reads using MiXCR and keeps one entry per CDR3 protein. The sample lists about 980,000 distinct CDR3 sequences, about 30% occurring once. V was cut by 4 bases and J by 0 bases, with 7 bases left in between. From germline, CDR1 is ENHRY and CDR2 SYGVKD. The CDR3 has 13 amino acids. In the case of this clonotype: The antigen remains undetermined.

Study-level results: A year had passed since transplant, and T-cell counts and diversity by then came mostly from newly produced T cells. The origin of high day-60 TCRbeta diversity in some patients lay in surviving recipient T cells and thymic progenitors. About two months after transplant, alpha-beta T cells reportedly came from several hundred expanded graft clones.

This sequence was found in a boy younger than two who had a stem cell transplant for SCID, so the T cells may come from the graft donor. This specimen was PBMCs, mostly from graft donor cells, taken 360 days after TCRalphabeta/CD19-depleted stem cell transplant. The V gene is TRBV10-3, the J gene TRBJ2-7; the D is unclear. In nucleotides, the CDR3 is TGTGCCATCAGTGCGGGCCTCTCCTACGAGCAGTACTTC. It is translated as CAISAGLSYEQYF.